This TCR beta chain derives from a study of long-term antiretroviral therapy in people with HIV. Version v3.0 of the immunoSEQ assay was performed at survey level. Profiling relied on immunoSEQ multiplex PCR, and the TCRdb table lists in-frame clones only, not all of them. The repertoire holds fewer than 40,000 clones, with 75% to 85% as singletons. V shed 2 bases and J shed 7 bases, with 15 bases lying between them. CDR1 is SGHRS, CDR2 YFSETQ, per germline. The CDR3 is 15 amino acids. Treatment for all HIV-infected participants took place in the United States. The chain couples TRBV5-1 to TRBJ1-4; D is possibly TRBD1 (6 bases). The input for sequencing was unsorted PBMCs, taken 3.4 years after starting antiretroviral therapy. This clonotype was sampled from a young man with HIV. The CDR3 nucleotides are TGCGCCAGCAGCTTTGAGGGGCGCAGGGGTGAAAAACTGTTTTTT. Its translation: CASSFEGRRGEKLFF.